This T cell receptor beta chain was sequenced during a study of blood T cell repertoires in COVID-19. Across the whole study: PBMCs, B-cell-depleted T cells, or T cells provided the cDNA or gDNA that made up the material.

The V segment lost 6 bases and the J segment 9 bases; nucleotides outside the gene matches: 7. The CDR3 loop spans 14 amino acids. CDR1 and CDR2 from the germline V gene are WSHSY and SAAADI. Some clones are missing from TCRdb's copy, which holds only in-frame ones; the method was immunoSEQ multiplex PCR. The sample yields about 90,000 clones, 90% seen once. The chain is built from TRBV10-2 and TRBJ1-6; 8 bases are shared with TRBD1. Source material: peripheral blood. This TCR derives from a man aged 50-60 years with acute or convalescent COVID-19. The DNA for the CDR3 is TGCGCCAGCAGAGTGGACAGGGCAGGTTCACCCCTCCACTTT. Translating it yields CASRVDRAGSPLHF.